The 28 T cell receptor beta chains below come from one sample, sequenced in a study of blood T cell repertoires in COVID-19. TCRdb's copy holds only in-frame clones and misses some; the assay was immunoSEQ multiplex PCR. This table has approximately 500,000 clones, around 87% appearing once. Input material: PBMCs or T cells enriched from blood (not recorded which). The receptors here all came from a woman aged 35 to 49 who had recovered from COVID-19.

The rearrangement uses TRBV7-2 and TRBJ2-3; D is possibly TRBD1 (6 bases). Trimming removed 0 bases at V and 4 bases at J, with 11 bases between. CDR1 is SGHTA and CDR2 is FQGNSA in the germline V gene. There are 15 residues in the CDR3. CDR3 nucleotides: TGTGCCAGCAGCTTAGCGGCAGGGGTCCCAGATACGCAGTATTTT. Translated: CASSLAAGVPDTQYF.

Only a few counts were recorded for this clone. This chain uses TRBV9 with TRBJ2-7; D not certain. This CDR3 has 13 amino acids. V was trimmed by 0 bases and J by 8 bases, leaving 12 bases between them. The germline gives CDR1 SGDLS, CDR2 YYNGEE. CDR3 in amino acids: CASSVDPLSQQYF. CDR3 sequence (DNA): TGTGCCAGCAGCGTAGACCCCCTATCCCAGCAGTACTTC.

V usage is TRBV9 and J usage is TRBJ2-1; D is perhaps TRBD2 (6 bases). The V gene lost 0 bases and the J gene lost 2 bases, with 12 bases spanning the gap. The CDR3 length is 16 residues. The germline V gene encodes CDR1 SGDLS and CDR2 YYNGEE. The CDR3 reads CASSVGLESAYNEQFF. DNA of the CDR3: TGTGCCAGCAGCGTAGGACTAGAAAGCGCCTACAATGAGCAGTTCTTC.

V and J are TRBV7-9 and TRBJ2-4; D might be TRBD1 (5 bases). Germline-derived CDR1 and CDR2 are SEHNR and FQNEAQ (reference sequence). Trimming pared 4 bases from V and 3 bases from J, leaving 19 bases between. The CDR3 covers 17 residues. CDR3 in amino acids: CASSSLDPGQGKNIQYF. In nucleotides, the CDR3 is TGTGCCAGCAGCTCCTTAGACCCCGGGCAGGGCAAAAACATTCAGTACTTC.

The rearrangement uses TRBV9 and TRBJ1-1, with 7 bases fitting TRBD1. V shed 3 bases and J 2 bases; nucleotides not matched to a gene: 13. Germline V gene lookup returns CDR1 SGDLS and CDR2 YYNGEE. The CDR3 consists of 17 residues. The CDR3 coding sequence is TGTGCCAGCAGCGAGGGACCCAGGACAGGAGACAACACTGAAGCTTTCTTT. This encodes CASSEGPRTGDNTEAFF.

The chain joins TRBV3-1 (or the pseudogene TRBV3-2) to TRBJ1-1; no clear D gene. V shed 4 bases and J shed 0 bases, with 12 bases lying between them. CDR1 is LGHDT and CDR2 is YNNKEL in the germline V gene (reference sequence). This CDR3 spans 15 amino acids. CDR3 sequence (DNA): TGTGCCAGCAGCCCCTCGGGTACTATGAACACTGAAGCTTTCTTT. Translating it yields CASSPSGTMNTEAFF.

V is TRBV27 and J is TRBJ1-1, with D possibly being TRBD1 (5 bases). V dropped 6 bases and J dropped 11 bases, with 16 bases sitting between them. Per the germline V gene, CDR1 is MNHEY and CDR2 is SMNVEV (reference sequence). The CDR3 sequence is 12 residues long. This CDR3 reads CASSYLQGKAFF. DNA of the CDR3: TGTGCCAGCAGCTACCTTCAGGGAAAGGCTTTCTTT.

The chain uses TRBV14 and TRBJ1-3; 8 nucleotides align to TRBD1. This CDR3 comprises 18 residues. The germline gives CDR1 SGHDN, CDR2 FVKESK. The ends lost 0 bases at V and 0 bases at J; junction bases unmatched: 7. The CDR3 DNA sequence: TGTGCCAGCAGCCAAGATATCGACAGGGGACGCTCTGGAAACACCATATATTTT. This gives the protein CASSQDIDRGRSGNTIYF.

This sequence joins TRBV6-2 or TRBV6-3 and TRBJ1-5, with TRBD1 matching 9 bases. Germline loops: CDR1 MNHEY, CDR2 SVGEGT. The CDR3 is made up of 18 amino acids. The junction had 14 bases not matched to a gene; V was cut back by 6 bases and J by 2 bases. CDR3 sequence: CASSLRRTGAWGNQPQHF. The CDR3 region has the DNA TGTGCCAGCAGCCTCCGGAGGACAGGGGCTTGGGGCAATCAGCCCCAGCATTTT.

Written as DNA, the CDR3 is TGTGCCAGCATCCTACCGCTCCGGGATAGCACAGATACGCAGTATTTT. It translates to CASILPLRDSTDTQYF. The chain combines TRBV7-9 with TRBJ2-3, with D perhaps matching TRBD2 (5 bases). The V gene lost 7 bases and the J gene lost 0 bases, with 17 bases spanning the gap. The CDR3 length is 16 residues. The germline V gene has CDR1 SEHNR and CDR2 FQNEAQ (reference sequence).

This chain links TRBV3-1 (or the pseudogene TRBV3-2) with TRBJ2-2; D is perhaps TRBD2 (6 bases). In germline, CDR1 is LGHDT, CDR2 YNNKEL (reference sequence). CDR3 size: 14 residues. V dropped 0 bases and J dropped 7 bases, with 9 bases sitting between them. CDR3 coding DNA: TGTGCCAGCAGCCAAGATCGGACTAACGGGGAGCTGTTTTTT. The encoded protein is CASSQDRTNGELFF.

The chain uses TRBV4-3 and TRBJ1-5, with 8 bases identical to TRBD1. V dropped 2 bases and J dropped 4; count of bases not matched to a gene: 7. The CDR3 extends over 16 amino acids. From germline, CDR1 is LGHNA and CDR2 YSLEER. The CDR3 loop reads CASSQLWTGRNQPQHF. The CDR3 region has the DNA TGCGCCAGCAGCCAACTATGGACAGGGAGGAATCAGCCCCAGCATTTT.

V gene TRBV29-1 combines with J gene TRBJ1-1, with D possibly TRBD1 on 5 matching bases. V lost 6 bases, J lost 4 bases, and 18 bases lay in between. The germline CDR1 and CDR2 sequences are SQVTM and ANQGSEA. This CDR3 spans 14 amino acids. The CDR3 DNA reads TGCAGCGTCTCCCAGGGAGGCCGGGGCACTGAAGCTTTCTTT. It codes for CSVSQGGRGTEAFF.

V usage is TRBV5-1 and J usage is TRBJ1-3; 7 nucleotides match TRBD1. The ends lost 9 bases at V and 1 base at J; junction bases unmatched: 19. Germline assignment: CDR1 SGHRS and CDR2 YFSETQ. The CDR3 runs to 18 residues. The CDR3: CANITKKDRPQSGNTIYF. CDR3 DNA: TGCGCCAACATCACCAAAAAGGACAGGCCACAATCTGGAAACACCATATATTTT.

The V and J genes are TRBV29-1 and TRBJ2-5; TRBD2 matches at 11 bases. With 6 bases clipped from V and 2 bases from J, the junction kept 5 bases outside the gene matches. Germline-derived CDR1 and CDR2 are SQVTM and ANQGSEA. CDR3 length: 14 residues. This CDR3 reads CSVAGLADQETQYF. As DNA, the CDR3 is TGCAGCGTAGCGGGACTAGCGGATCAAGAGACCCAGTACTTC.

The CDR3 loop reads CASSQDLNRGLSPLHF. CDR3 bases: TGTGCCAGCAGCCAAGATCTGAACAGGGGATTATCACCCCTCCACTTT. The rearrangement joins TRBV3-1 (or the pseudogene TRBV3-2) to TRBJ1-6, with 7 positions matching TRBD1. The CDR3 has 16 amino acids. V trimming: 0 bases; J trimming: 10 bases; junction bases outside the gene matches: 9. Germline CDR1 reads LGHDT; CDR2 reads YNNKEL (reference sequence).

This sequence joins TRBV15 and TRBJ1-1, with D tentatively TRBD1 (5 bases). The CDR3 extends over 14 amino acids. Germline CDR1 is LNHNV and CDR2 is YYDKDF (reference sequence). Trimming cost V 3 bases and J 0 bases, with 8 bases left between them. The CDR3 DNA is TGTGCCACCAGCAGCAGGGATGTGAACACTGAAGCTTTCTTT. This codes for CATSSRDVNTEAFF.

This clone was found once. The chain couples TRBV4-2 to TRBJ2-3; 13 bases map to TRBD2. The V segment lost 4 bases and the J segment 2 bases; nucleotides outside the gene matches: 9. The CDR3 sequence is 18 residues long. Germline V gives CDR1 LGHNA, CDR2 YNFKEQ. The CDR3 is CASSRTSTSGRNTDTQYF. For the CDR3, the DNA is TGTGCCAGCAGCCGAACATCGACTAGCGGGAGGAACACAGATACGCAGTATTTT.

CDR3 nucleotide sequence: TGTGCCAGCAGTAGGGGGTTGAGACAGAGCACAGATACGCAGTATTTT. Amino acid sequence: CASSRGLRQSTDTQYF. This chain links TRBV25-1 with TRBJ2-3; D is possibly TRBD1 (6 bases). CDR3 length: 16 amino acids. V lost 5 bases, J lost 0 bases, and 15 bases lay in between. Germline lookup yields CDR1 MGHDK and CDR2 SYGVNS.

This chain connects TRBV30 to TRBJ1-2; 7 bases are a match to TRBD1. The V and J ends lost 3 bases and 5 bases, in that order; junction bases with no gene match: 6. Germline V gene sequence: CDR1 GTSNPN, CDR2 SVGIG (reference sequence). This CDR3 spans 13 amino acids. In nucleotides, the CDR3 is TGTGCCTGGAGAGCCTCAGGGGGATATGGCTACACCTTC. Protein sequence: CAWRASGGYGYTF.

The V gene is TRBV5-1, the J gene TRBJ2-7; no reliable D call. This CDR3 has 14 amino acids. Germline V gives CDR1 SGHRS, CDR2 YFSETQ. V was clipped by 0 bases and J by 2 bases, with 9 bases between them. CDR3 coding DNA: TGCGCCAGCAGCTTGGACGCCAGTCCCTACGAGCAGTACTTC. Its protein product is CASSLDASPYEQYF.

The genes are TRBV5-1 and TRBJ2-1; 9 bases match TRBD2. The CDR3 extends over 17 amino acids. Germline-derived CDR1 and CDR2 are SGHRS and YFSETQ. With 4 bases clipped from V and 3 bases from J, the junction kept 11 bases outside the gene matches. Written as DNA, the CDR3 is TGCGCCAGCAGCCAGCAGCCCTTGACTAGCGGCTACAATGAGCAGTTCTTC. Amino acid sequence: CASSQQPLTSGYNEQFF.

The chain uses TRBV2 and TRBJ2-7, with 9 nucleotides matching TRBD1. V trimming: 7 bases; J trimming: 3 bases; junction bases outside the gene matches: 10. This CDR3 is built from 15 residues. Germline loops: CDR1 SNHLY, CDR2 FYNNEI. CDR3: CASTQLGQGNYEQYF. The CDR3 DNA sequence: TGTGCCAGCACTCAACTAGGACAGGGGAACTACGAGCAGTACTTC.

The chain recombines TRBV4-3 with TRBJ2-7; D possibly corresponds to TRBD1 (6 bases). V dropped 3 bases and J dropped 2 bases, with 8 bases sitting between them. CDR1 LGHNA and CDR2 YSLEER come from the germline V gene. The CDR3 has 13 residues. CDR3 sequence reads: CASSHGGAYEQYF. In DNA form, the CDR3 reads TGCGCCAGCAGCCATGGGGGCGCCTACGAGCAGTACTTC.

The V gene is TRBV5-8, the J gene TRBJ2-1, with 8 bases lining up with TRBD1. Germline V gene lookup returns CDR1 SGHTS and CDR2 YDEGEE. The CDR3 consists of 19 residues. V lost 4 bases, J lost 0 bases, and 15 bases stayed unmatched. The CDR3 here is CASSATGQVYSSSYNEQFF. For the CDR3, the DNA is TGTGCCAGCAGCGCGACGGGACAGGTGTACTCGAGCTCCTACAATGAGCAGTTCTTC.

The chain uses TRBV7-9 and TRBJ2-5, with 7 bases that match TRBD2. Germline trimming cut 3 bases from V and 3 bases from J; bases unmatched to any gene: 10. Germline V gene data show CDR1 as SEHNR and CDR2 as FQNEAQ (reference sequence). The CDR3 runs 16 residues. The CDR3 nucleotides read TGTGCCAGCAGCTTCCCCTTACTAGCGCCTAAAGAGACCCAGTACTTC. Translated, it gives CASSFPLLAPKETQYF.

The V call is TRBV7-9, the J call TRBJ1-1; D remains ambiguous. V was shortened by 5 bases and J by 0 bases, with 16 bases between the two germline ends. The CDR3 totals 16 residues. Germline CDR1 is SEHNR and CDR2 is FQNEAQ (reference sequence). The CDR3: CASSPPPTALNTEAFF. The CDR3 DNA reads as TGTGCCAGCAGCCCACCGCCAACAGCTCTGAACACTGAAGCTTTCTTT.

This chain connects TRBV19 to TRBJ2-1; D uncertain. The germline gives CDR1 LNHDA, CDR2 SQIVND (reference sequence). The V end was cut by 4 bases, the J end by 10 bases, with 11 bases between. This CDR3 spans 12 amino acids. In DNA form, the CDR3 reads TGTGCCAGTAGTACTTACTCGTGCGAGCAGTTCTTC. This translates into CASSTYSCEQFF.